The sequence of this T cell receptor (beta chain) was determined in a study of human T cells and chemical hapten exposure. TCRdb passed the RACE reads through MiXCR, listing each CDR3 protein once. Of roughly 34,000 distinct CDR3 sequences in the sample, about 6.3% are singletons; the top ten hold about a tenth. The germline V and J ends were trimmed by 2 bases and 7 bases, with 12 bases remaining between them. This CDR3 spans 14 amino acids. The germline V gene encodes CDR1 SGHNT and CDR2 YYREEE (reference sequence). The time point is: patch test 1, 2 weeks after DPC sensitization. Regarding treatment: therapeutic diphenylcyclopropenone sensitization with weekly scalp DPC. Unseparated into fractions, whole blood served as the source from which total RNA was extracted.

The chain recombines TRBV5-4 with TRBJ1-4; D may be TRBD1 (6 bases). The source material was whole blood, sampled in connection with sensitization to the hapten diphenylcyclopropenone (DPC). This TCR was recovered from a woman aged 30 to 39 with alopecia areata. Some clones in this sample may be carry-over from other donors' samples. DNA for the CDR3: TGTGCCAGCAGCTTACAGGGTGGAGGTGAAAAACTGTTTTTT. Translating gives CASSLQGGGEKLFF.